The 27 T cell receptor beta chains given below trace back to one sample, sequenced in a study of identical twins. TCRdb analysed the 5' RACE reads with MiXCR anew, one entry per CDR3 protein. Of roughly 500,000 distinct CDR3 sequences listed, about 20% are singletons. The same sample was also used in a study of T cells expressing NK-cell markers.

The sequenced sample was CD4+ T cells sorted from blood. Source of these receptors: a woman aged 18-30 years in good health.

The genes are TRBV12-3 or TRBV12-4 and TRBJ2-4; 7 bases are shared with TRBD2. The CDR3 is 14 residues long. V dropped 6 bases and J dropped 5; count of bases not matched to a gene: 7. CDR3 in amino acids: CASRPRGEENIQYF. CDR3 nucleotide sequence: TGTGCCAGCAGGCCCCGGGGGGAGGAAAACATTCAGTACTTC.

The rearrangement links TRBV20-1 to TRBJ2-7, with D perhaps being TRBD1 or TRBD2 (5 bases each). The CDR3 spans 13 residues. Germline V lookup: CDR1 DFQATT, CDR2 SNEGSKA (reference sequence). The V end was cut by 1 base, the J end by 6 bases, with 13 bases between. CDR3 loop: CSARAPTRGEQYF. The DNA for the CDR3 is TGCAGTGCTAGAGCCCCGACGAGGGGCGAGCAGTACTTC.

This clonotype was detected only a few times. This chain links TRBV7-9 with TRBJ2-4; 7 nucleotides match TRBD2. The V and J ends lost 1 base and 1 base, in that order; junction bases with no gene match: 1. Germline V gene sequence: CDR1 SEHNR, CDR2 FQNEAQ (reference sequence). CDR3 length: 15 amino acids. Written as DNA, the CDR3 is TGTGCCAGCAGCTTAGACGGGGGGGCCAAAAACATTCAGTACTTC. Its protein is CASSLDGGAKNIQYF.

The J gene is TRBJ2-5, the V gene TRBV5-1, with no clear D. V lost 0 bases and J lost 5, with 14 bases in between. The CDR3 loop spans 15 amino acids. Germline CDR1 SGHRS, CDR2 YFSETQ. The CDR3: CASSLDVGRMETQYF. As DNA, the CDR3 is TGCGCCAGCAGCTTGGACGTCGGTCGGATGGAGACCCAGTACTTC.

V is TRBV20-1 and J is TRBJ1-2; maybe TRBD1 (5 bases). The germline V gene has CDR1 DFQATT and CDR2 SNEGSKA (reference sequence). Trimming removed 7 bases at V and 4 bases at J, with 16 bases between. The CDR3 has 13 residues. Here the CDR3 reads CSVRGTPSYGYTF. The CDR3 region has the DNA TGCAGTGTCCGGGGGACGCCGAGCTATGGCTACACCTTC.

The chain couples TRBV30 to TRBJ2-7; D unclear. V shed 0 bases and J shed 7 bases, with 7 bases lying between them. The CDR3 sequence is 11 residues long. Per germline, CDR1 GTSNPN and CDR2 SVGIG (reference sequence). The CDR3 region has the DNA TGTGCCTGGAGTGTACTCCGGGAGCAGTACTTC. Translated: CAWSVLREQYF.

Only a few counts were recorded for this clonotype. The V call is TRBV29-1, the J call TRBJ2-1; no firm D call. Germline lookup yields CDR1 SQVTM and CDR2 ANQGSEA. This CDR3 has 12 residues. Trimming removed 3 bases from V and 7 bases from J, with 10 bases in between. The CDR3 DNA is TGCAGCGTTGACCCCAGCCTGAATGAGCAGTTCTTC. It encodes CSVDPSLNEQFF.

This chain links TRBV7-6 with TRBJ1-2; 9 bases agree with TRBD1. Germline V gives CDR1 SGHVS, CDR2 FNYEAQ. V trimming: 5 bases; J trimming: 5 bases; junction bases outside the gene matches: 9. The CDR3 extends over 15 amino acids. Here the CDR3 reads CASSPPSGQGYGYTF. The CDR3 coding sequence is TGTGCCAGCAGCCCCCCCTCGGGACAGGGTTATGGCTACACCTTC.

This clonotype has a handful of counts. The genes are TRBV30 and TRBJ2-2; D is uncertain. The germline V gene has CDR1 GTSNPN and CDR2 SVGIG (reference sequence). The CDR3 has 16 residues. V lost 4 bases to trimming and J lost 6 bases, with 21 bases between them. CDR3 sequence reads: CAWNNGILGIAGELFF. For the CDR3, the DNA is TGTGCCTGGAATAATGGAATTCTCGGAATAGCCGGGGAGCTGTTTTTT.

This clonotype was recorded a few times. This chain uses TRBV20-1 with TRBJ2-1; 12 bases agree with TRBD1. The CDR3 runs 12 residues. The J segment lost 7 bases and the V segment lost 6 bases, leaving 1 base of the junction unmatched. CDR1 and CDR2 from the germline V gene are DFQATT and SNEGSKA (reference sequence). The CDR3 nucleotides are TGCAGTGCGGGACAGGGGGCGAATGAGCAGTTCTTC. Encoded protein: CSAGQGANEQFF.

The V call is TRBV12-3 or TRBV12-4, the J call TRBJ2-5; tentative D call: TRBD2 (6 bases). Trimming cost V 6 bases and J 7 bases, with 18 bases left between them. The length of the CDR3 is 14 residues. Here the CDR3 DNA reads TGTGCCAGCAGAAGCGGGTTTGGGCAGGGGACCCAGTACTTC. Translated: CASRSGFGQGTQYF.

This clonotype was seen more than once but under ten times. This rearrangement joins TRBV9 to TRBJ1-1, with D hard to call. Trimming stripped 0 bases from V and 2 bases from J, with 8 bases between. The CDR3 is 14 residues long. Germline CDR1 reads SGDLS; CDR2 reads YYNGEE. This CDR3 reads CASSVDPSNTEAFF. As DNA, the CDR3 is TGTGCCAGCAGCGTAGACCCGTCAAACACTGAAGCTTTCTTT. Full variable domain (missing parts from reference TRBV9 and TRBJ1-1): DSGVTQTPKHLITATGQRVTLRCSPRSGDLSVYWYQQSLDQGLQFLIQYYNGEERAKGNILERFSAQQFPDLHSELNLSSLELGDSALYFCASSVDPSNTEAFFGQGTRLTVV.

This chain connects TRBV7-2 to TRBJ1-4; D may be TRBD1 (6 bases). The germline V gene has CDR1 SGHTA and CDR2 FQGNSA. V was pared by 5 bases and J by 7 bases, with 8 bases between. The CDR3 sequence is 12 residues long. The CDR3 loop is CASSGQREKLFF. In DNA, the CDR3 is TGTGCCAGCAGCGGACAGCGTGAAAAACTGTTTTTT.

This clonotype came up many times. This chain connects TRBV10-3 to TRBJ1-2, with a weak D call TRBD1 (5 bases). CDR1 is ENHRY, CDR2 SYGVKD, per germline. This CDR3 is 14 amino acids long. Trimming pared 10 bases from V and 1 base from J, leaving 16 bases between. The CDR3 region has the DNA TGTGCCACCCAAGGGACCCGAGTTAACTATGGCTACACCTTC. Protein: CATQGTRVNYGYTF.

The V gene is TRBV20-1, the J gene TRBJ2-3, with TRBD1 identical over 7 bases. Trimming at V came to 5 bases and at J to 7 bases, leaving 15 bases not matched to a gene. CDR3 size: 15 residues. Germline lookup yields CDR1 DFQATT and CDR2 SNEGSKA (reference sequence). CDR3 amino acids: CSAVKPGQSGHTQYF. In nucleotides, the CDR3 is TGCAGTGCTGTTAAACCGGGACAGTCAGGGCATACGCAGTATTTT.

The table lists this clonotype with a few counts. The gene calls are TRBV5-1 and TRBJ2-7; 9 nucleotides match TRBD1. From germline, CDR1 is SGHRS and CDR2 YFSETQ. The CDR3 runs 12 residues. Unmatched junction bases numbered 1, after V lost 7 bases and J lost 2 bases. The CDR3 reads CASGTGTYEQYF. The CDR3 DNA follows: TGCGCCAGCGGGACAGGGACCTACGAGCAGTACTTC.

The V and J genes are TRBV12-3 or TRBV12-4 and TRBJ2-1, with 7 bases lining up with TRBD2. The CDR3 sequence is 14 residues long. The V segment lost 0 bases and the J segment 12 bases; nucleotides outside the gene matches: 8. In DNA form, the CDR3 reads TGTGCCAGCAGTTTAGCGGGAGGGCCCGGGGGGCAGTTCTTC. Encoded protein: CASSLAGGPGGQFF.

The chain carries TRBV7-2 and TRBJ2-2; a weak D match, TRBD2 (7 bases). CDR3 length: 15 amino acids. Trimming stripped 5 bases from V and 4 bases from J, with 14 bases between. Germline V gene lookup returns CDR1 SGHTA and CDR2 FQGNSA. CDR3 DNA sequence: TGTGCCAGCAGCCCCGGGGGAGGGGGCACCGGGGAGCTGTTTTTT. Protein product: CASSPGGGGTGELFF.

This clonotype was detected only a few times. The gene calls are TRBV9 and TRBJ2-5, with D perhaps given as TRBD1 or TRBD2 (5 bases each). Germline V gives CDR1 SGDLS, CDR2 YYNGEE. This CDR3 has 14 amino acids. V shed 0 bases and J shed 2 bases, with 8 bases lying between them. The CDR3 DNA sequence: TGTGCCAGCAGCGTAGGAGGGGCGCAAGAGACCCAGTACTTC. Encoded protein: CASSVGGAQETQYF.

This clonotype showed up just a few times. The chain combines TRBV12-3 or TRBV12-4 with TRBJ1-1; D remains unclear. The CDR3 extends over 12 amino acids. V was clipped by 3 bases and J by 6 bases, with 8 bases between them. The CDR3 loop is CASSFRAPEAFF. The DNA of the CDR3 is TGTGCCAGCAGTTTTCGGGCCCCTGAAGCTTTCTTT.

This sequence joins TRBV7-2 and TRBJ2-5; 7 bases align to TRBD2. From germline, CDR1 is SGHTA and CDR2 FQGNSA. With V trimmed by 1 base and J by 2 bases, 4 bases remained unmatched. The CDR3 is made up of 15 amino acids. CDR3 region: CASSLGRGNQETQYF. Written as DNA, the CDR3 is TGTGCCAGCAGCTTAGGGCGGGGGAATCAAGAGACCCAGTACTTC.

The chain carries TRBV7-9 and TRBJ2-1; no firm D call. Trimming removed 5 bases at V and 10 bases at J, with 15 bases between. The CDR3 loop spans 13 amino acids. The germline V gene has CDR1 SEHNR and CDR2 FQNEAQ (reference sequence). CDR3 bases: TGTGCCAGCAGCCCTATTGGCGTGCCGGAGCAGTTCTTC. It encodes CASSPIGVPEQFF.

This clonotype was detected many times. The chain links TRBV9 to TRBJ2-2, with TRBD2 matching over 7 bases. V dropped 4 bases and J dropped 3; count of bases not matched to a gene: 6. The CDR3 loop spans 15 amino acids. Germline V CDR1 and CDR2: SGDLS, YYNGEE. DNA of the CDR3: TGTGCCAGCAGCCTGGGAGGGTGGGACACCGGGGAGCTGTTTTTT. It encodes CASSLGGWDTGELFF.

The chain joins TRBV5-1 to TRBJ2-3, with D maybe TRBD2 (6 bases). Germline CDR1 SGHRS, CDR2 YFSETQ. V lost 0 bases and J lost 2, with 16 bases in between. The CDR3 sequence is 17 residues long. The CDR3 loop is CASSLGPVAGNTDTQYF. In nucleotides, the CDR3 is TGCGCCAGCAGCTTGGGCCCGGTTGCGGGGAACACAGATACGCAGTATTTT. The entire variable domain, with the rest obtained from reference TRBV5-1 and TRBJ2-3, is as follows: KAGVTQTPRYLIKTRGQQVTLSCSPISGHRSVSWYQQTPGQGLQFLFEYFSETQRNKGNFPGRFSGRQFSNSRSEMNVSTLELGDSALYLCASSLGPVAGNTDTQYFGPGTRLTVL.

This clonotype was counted ten times or more. Here the CDR3 reads CSVEFQGNTEAFF. The CDR3 nucleotides are TGCAGCGTTGAGTTTCAGGGGAACACTGAAGCTTTCTTT. This chain uses TRBV29-1 with TRBJ1-1, with a tentative D call TRBD1 (5 bases). In germline, CDR1 is SQVTM, CDR2 ANQGSEA. The CDR3 is made up of 13 amino acids. V lost 3 bases to trimming and J lost 1 base, with 9 bases between them.

This clonotype showed up just a few times. The chain is built from TRBV2 and TRBJ1-5; possible D gene TRBD1, 6 bases. Trimming cost V 10 bases and J 2 bases, with 12 bases left between them. The germline CDR1 and CDR2 sequences are SNHLY and FYNNEI. The CDR3 loop spans 13 amino acids. CDR3 residues: CAIAGGGNQPQHF. CDR3 in DNA: TGTGCCATCGCGGGGGGCGGCAATCAGCCCCAGCATTTT.

This clonotype was counted only a few times. This rearrangement joins TRBV20-1 to TRBJ2-1; 13 nucleotides align to TRBD2. V lost 3 bases, J lost 8 bases, and 16 bases stayed unmatched. The CDR3 runs to 18 residues. CDR1 and CDR2 (germline): DFQATT, SNEGSKA (reference sequence). CDR3 nucleotides: TGCAGTGCTAGCAGGGGGTCGGTCGGACTAGCGGGAGATTATGAGCAGTTCTTC. This translates into CSASRGSVGLAGDYEQFF.